The present TCR beta chain was sequenced within a study of blood T cell repertoires in COVID-19. Overall study: Both acute and convalescent COVID-19 samples were obtained from the United States, Italy and Spain.

CDR3 length: 16 residues. In germline, CDR1 is SEHNR, CDR2 FQNEAQ (reference sequence). V lost 4 bases, J lost 0 bases, and 5 bases stayed unmatched. Clones were read by immunoSEQ multiplex PCR, and TCRdb kept only the in-frame ones, dropping some. The repertoire holds around 400,000 clones, with over 75% as singletons. This rearrangement joins TRBV7-9 to TRBJ2-2, with 7 nucleotides matching TRBD1. The TCR comes from a woman aged 18 to 35 who had been exposed to COVID-19. The sequenced sample consisted of PBMCs or T cells enriched from blood (not recorded which). The CDR3 coding sequence is TGTGCCAGCAGCTCGGGACAGACCTCGAACACCGGGGAGCTGTTTTTT. Translating gives CASSSGQTSNTGELFF.